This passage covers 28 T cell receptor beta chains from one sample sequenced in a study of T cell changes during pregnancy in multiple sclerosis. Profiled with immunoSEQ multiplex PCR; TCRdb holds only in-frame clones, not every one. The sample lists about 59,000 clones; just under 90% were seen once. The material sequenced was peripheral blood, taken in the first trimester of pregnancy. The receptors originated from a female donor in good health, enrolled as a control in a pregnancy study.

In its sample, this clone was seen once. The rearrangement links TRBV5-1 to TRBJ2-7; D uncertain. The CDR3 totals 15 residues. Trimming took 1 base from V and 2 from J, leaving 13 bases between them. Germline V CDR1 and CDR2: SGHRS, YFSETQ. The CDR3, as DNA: TGCGCCAGCAGCTTGCAAGAGACTCCGACCTACGAGCAGTACTTC. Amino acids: CASSLQETPTYEQYF.

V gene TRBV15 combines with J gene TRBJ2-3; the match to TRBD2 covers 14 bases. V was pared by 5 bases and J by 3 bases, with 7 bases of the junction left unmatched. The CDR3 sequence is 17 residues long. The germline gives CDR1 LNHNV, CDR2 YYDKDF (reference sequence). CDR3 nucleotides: TGTGCCACCAGCCCCCGGACTAGCGGGGGGCATACAGATACGCAGTATTTT. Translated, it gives CATSPRTSGGHTDTQYF.

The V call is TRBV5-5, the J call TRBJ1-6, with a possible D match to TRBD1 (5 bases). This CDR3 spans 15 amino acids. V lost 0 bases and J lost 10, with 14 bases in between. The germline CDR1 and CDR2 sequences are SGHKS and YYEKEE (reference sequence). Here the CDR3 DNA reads TGTGCCAGCAGCTTGGTCAGGGATGGGGGGTCACCCCTCCACTTT. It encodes CASSLVRDGGSPLHF.

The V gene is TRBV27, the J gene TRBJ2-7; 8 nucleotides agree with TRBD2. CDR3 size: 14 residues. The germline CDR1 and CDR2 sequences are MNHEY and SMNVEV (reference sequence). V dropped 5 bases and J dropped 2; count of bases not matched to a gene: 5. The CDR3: CASSGAGGPYEQYF. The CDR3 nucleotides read TGTGCCAGCAGTGGTGCGGGGGGTCCCTACGAGCAGTACTTC.

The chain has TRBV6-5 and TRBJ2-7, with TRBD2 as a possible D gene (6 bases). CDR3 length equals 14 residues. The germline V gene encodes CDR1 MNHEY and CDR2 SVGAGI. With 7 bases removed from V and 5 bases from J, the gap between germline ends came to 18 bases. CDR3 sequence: CASTPRRGNDEQYF. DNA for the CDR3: TGTGCCAGCACCCCCAGGAGGGGAAACGACGAGCAGTACTTC.

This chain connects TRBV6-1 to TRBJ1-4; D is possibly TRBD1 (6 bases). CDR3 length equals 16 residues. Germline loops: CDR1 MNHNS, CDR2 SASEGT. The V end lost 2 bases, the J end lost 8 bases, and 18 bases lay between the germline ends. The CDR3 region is CASSESGGGLLEKLFF. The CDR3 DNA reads TGTGCCAGCAGTGAATCTGGGGGGGGCCTGTTAGAAAAACTGTTTTTT.

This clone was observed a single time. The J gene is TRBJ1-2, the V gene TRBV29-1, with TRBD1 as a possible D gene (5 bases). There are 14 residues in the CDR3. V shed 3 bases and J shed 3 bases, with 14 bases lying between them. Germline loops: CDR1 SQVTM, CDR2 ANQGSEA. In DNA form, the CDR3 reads TGCAGCGTTGATCGGGCCGAAGGGGACTATGGCTACACCTTC. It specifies CSVDRAEGDYGYTF.

In DNA, the CDR3 is TGTGCCAGCAGTCAAACAGAGGGTCAGCCCCAGCATTTT. Its translation: CASSQTEGQPQHF. The chain uses TRBV9 and TRBJ1-5; D remains unclear. V dropped 5 bases and J dropped 6 bases, with 12 bases sitting between them. Germline CDR1 and CDR2: SGDLS and YYNGEE. The CDR3 consists of 13 residues.

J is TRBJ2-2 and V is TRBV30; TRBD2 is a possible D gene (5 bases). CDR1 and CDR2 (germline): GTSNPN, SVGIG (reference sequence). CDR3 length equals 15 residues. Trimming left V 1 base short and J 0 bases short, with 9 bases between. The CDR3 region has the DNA TGTGCCTGGAGTGGGGAGACTACGAACACCGGGGAGCTGTTTTTT. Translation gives CAWSGETTNTGELFF.

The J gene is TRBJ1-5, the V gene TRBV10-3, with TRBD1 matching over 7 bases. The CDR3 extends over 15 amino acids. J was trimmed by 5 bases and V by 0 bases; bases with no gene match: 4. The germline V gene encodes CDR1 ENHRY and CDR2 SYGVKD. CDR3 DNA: TGTGCCATCAGTGAGTCGACAGGGAGACATCAGCCCCAGCATTTT. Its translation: CAISESTGRHQPQHF.

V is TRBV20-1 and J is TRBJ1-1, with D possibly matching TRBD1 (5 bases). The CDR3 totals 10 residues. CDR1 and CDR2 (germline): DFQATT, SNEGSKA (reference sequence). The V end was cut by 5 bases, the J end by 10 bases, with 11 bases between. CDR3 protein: CSAPGRGAFF. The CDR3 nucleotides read TGCAGTGCTCCAGGGAGGGGAGCTTTCTTT.

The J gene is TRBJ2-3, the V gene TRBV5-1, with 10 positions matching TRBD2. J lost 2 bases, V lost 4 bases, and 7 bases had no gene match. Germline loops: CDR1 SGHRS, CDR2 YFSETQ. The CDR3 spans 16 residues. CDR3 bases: TGCGCCAGCAGCCAAAACAGCGGGGGGGCCACAGATACGCAGTATTTT. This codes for CASSQNSGGATDTQYF.

The CDR3 DNA sequence: TGTGCCAGCAGTCAGACAGGGGGGAAGCAGTTCTTC. It yields the protein CASSQTGGKQFF. The rearrangement uses TRBV6-1 and TRBJ2-1, with TRBD1 identical over 9 bases. Unmatched junction bases numbered 4, after V lost 5 bases and J lost 11 bases. In germline, CDR1 is MNHNS, CDR2 SASEGT. CDR3 size: 12 residues.

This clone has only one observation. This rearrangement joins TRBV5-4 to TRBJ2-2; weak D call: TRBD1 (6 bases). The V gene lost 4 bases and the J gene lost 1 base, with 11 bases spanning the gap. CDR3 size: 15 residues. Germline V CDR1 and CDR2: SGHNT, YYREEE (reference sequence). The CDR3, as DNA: TGTGCCAGCAGCCCCGTGACAGGGAACACCGGGGAGCTGTTTTTT. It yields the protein CASSPVTGNTGELFF.

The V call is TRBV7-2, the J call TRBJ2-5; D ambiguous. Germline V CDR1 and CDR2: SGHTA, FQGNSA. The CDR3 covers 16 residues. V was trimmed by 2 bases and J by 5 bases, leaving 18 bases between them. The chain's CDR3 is CASSLNSIIRRETQYF. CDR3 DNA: TGTGCCAGCAGCTTAAATTCCATTATCCGCCGGGAGACCCAGTACTTC.

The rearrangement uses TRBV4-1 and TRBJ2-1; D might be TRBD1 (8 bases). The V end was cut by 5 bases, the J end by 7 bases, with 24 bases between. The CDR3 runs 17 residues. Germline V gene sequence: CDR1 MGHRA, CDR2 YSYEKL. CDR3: CASSTRTGRDAKNEQFF. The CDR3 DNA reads TGCGCCAGCAGCACCCGGACAGGGAGGGATGCGAAGAATGAGCAGTTCTTC.

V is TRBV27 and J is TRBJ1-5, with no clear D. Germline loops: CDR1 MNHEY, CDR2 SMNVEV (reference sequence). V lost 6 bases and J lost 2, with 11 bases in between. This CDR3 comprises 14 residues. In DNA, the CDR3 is TGTGCCAGCAGGCCGAGTACGGGCAATCAGCCCCAGCATTTT. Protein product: CASRPSTGNQPQHF.

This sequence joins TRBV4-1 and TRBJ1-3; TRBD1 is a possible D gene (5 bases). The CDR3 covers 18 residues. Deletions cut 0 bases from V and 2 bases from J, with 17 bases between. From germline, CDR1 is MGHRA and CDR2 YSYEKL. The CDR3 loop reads CASSQEDWGRATGNTIYF. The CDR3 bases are TGCGCCAGCAGCCAAGAAGACTGGGGCAGGGCGACTGGAAACACCATATATTTT.

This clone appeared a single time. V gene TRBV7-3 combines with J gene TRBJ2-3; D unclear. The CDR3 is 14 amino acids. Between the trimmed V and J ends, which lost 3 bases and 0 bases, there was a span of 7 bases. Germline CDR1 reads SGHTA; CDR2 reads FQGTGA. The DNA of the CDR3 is TGTGCCAGCAGCTTTCTAAGTAGCACAGATACGCAGTATTTT. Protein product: CASSFLSSTDTQYF.

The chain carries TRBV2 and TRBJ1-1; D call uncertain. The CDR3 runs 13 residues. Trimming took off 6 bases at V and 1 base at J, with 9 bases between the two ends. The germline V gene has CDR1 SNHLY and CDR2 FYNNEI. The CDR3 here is CASSVGANTEAFF. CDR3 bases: TGTGCCAGCAGCGTGGGAGCGAACACTGAAGCTTTCTTT. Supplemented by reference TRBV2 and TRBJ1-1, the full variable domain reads EPEVTQTPSHQVTQMGQEVILRCVPISNHLYFYWYRQILGQKVEFLVSFYNNEISEKSEIFDDQFSVERPDGSNFTLKIRSTKLEDSAMYFCASSVGANTEAFFGQGTRLTVV.

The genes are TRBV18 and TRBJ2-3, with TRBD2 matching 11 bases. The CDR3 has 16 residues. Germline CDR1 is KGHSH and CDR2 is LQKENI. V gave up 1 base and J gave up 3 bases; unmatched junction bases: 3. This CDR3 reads CASSPRLAGGTDTQYF. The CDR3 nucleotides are TGTGCCAGCTCACCACGCCTAGCGGGGGGAACAGATACGCAGTATTTT.

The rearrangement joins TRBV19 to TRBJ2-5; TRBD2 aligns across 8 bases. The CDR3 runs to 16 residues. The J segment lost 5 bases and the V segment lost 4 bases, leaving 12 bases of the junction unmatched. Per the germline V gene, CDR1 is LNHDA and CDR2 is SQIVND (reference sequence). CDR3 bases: TGTGCCAGTAGTACCCCGGGGGGGGCCCGGGGGGAGACCCAGTACTTC. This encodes CASSTPGGARGETQYF.

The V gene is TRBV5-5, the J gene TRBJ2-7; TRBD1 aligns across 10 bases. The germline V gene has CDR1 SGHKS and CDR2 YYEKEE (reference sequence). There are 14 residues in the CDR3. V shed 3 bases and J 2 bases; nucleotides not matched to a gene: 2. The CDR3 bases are TGTGCCAGCAGCTCGACAGGGGGCACCTACGAGCAGTACTTC. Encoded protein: CASSSTGGTYEQYF.

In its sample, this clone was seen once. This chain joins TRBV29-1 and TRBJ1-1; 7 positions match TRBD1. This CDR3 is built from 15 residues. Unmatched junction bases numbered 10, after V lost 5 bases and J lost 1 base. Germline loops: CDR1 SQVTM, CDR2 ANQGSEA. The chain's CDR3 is CSVLTLYRGNTEAFF. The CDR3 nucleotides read TGCAGCGTTCTCACCCTTTACAGGGGGAACACTGAAGCTTTCTTT.

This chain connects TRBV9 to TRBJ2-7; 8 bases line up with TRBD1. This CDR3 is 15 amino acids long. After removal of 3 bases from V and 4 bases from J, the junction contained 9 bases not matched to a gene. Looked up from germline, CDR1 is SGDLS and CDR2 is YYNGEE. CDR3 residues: CASSGTSGTGYEQYF. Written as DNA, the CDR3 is TGTGCCAGCAGCGGGACCTCCGGGACAGGTTACGAGCAGTACTTC.

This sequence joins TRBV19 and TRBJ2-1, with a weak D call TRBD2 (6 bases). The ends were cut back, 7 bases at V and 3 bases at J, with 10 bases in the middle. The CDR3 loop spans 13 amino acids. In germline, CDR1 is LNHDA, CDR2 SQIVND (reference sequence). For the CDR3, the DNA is TGTGCCAGTATCGCGGGGTTCTACAATGAGCAGTTCTTC. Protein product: CASIAGFYNEQFF.

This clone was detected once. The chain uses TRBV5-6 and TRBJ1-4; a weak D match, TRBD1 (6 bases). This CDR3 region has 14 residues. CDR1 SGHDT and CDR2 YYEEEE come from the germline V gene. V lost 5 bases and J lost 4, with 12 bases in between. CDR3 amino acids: CASRGAEDNEKLFF. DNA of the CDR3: TGTGCCAGCAGGGGGGCGGAAGATAATGAAAAACTGTTTTTT.

CDR3 amino acids: CASSLVTDSYEQYF. The CDR3 coding sequence is TGTGCCAGCAGCTTAGTTACAGATTCCTACGAGCAGTACTTC. The chain has TRBV7-9 and TRBJ2-7; D gene unclear. V was shortened by 1 base and J by 1 base, with 8 bases between the two germline ends. This CDR3 contains 14 residues. Germline CDR1 is SEHNR and CDR2 is FQNEAQ (reference sequence).